One and the same sample provided the 12 T cell receptor beta chains below, sequenced in a study of blood T cell repertoires in COVID-19. Assay used: immunoSEQ multiplex PCR; TCRdb lists only in-frame clones, some missing. This table has a few hundred thousand clones, roughly 80% appearing once. Sequenced input: PBMCs or T cells enriched from blood (not recorded which). The receptors come from a man aged 25-40 years with acute COVID-19.

This chain uses TRBV27 with TRBJ2-3; 8 nucleotides match TRBD2. CDR1 and CDR2 (germline): MNHEY, SMNVEV (reference sequence). CDR3 length: 15 residues. V gave up 7 bases and J gave up 0 bases; unmatched junction bases: 6. The chain's CDR3 is CASNKLAASTDTQYF. The DNA of the CDR3 is TGTGCCAGCAATAAACTAGCGGCTAGCACAGATACGCAGTATTTT.

This clone has just a few counts. J is TRBJ2-7 and V is TRBV15, with TRBD1 as a possible D gene (5 bases). Per the germline V gene, CDR1 is LNHNV and CDR2 is YYDKDF (reference sequence). CDR3 size: 15 residues. V was shortened by 0 bases and J by 6 bases, with 15 bases between the two germline ends. The CDR3 is CATSRDFPGLGEQYV. CDR3 bases: TGTGCCACCAGCAGAGATTTCCCAGGGTTAGGCGAGCAGTACGTC.

The DNA of the CDR3 is TGTGCCAGCAGCCAGACAGGTATAAATCAGCCCCAGCATTTT. Its protein is CASSQTGINQPQHF. The genes are TRBV27 and TRBJ1-5; tentatively, D is TRBD1 (6 bases). The ends were cut back, 6 bases at V and 4 bases at J, with 13 bases in the middle. The CDR3 has 14 residues. Germline CDR1 is MNHEY and CDR2 is SMNVEV (reference sequence).

This chain links TRBV27 with TRBJ1-5; TRBD1 might be the D (6 bases). The CDR3 sequence is 14 residues long. With 6 bases removed from V and 7 bases from J, the gap between germline ends came to 16 bases. CDR1 is MNHEY and CDR2 is SMNVEV in the germline V gene (reference sequence). In DNA, the CDR3 is TGTGCCAGCAGACGGGATGGGGGCCCGCAGCCCCAGCATTTT. Residues: CASRRDGGPQPQHF.

This rearrangement joins TRBV27 to TRBJ1-2, with D unresolved. Deletions cut 2 bases from V and 7 bases from J, with 17 bases between. The CDR3 extends over 15 amino acids. CDR1 MNHEY and CDR2 SMNVEV come from the germline V gene (reference sequence). The CDR3 loop is CASSLRPNFAGGYTF. CDR3 nucleotide sequence: TGTGCCAGCAGTTTAAGGCCGAATTTCGCGGGTGGCTACACCTTC.

The J gene is TRBJ2-5, the V gene TRBV3-1 (or the pseudogene TRBV3-2); TRBD2 aligns across 7 bases. CDR3 size: 13 residues. J lost 1 base, V lost 6 bases, and 2 bases had no gene match. Germline V gives CDR1 LGHDT, CDR2 YNNKEL (reference sequence). As DNA, the CDR3 is TGTGCCAGCAGGTGGGGGGGCCAAGAGACCCAGTACTTC. It codes for CASRWGGQETQYF.

The chain carries TRBV27 and TRBJ2-3, with 9 bases fitting TRBD2. Germline lookup yields CDR1 MNHEY and CDR2 SMNVEV (reference sequence). The CDR3 contains 18 residues. V gave up 0 bases and J gave up 6 bases; unmatched junction bases: 13. CDR3 sequence reads: CASSLSNPSGDPPDTQYF. The CDR3 DNA reads TGTGCCAGCAGTTTATCGAACCCTAGCGGGGACCCCCCGGATACGCAGTATTTT.

The chain uses TRBV7-9 and TRBJ1-2, with 7 bases identical to TRBD1. CDR3 length equals 15 residues. J gave up 7 bases and V 5 bases, and 13 bases lay outside the gene matches. Germline loops: CDR1 SEHNR, CDR2 FQNEAQ (reference sequence). In DNA, the CDR3 is TGTGCCAGCAGCCCCGACCCGACAGGGTTAGGTGGCTACACCTTC. Translation gives CASSPDPTGLGGYTF.

The chain carries TRBV15 and TRBJ2-2; TRBD2 matches at 9 bases. V was clipped by 0 bases and J by 0 bases; unmatched bases: 5. Germline CDR1 and CDR2: LNHNV and YYDKDF (reference sequence). This CDR3 is built from 18 residues. The CDR3 sequence: CATSRDVAGVANTGELFF. The CDR3 DNA reads as TGTGCCACCAGCAGAGATGTAGCGGGAGTCGCGAACACCGGGGAGCTGTTTTTT.

This clone was seen a few times. V is TRBV25-1 and J is TRBJ1-3; D not certain. V was pared by 3 bases and J by 5 bases, with 14 bases between. The CDR3 loop spans 15 amino acids. Germline CDR1 is MGHDK and CDR2 is SYGVNS. In DNA form, the CDR3 reads TGTGCCAGCAGTGACAAACGTAGAGGCAGAAACACCATATATTTT. It yields the protein CASSDKRRGRNTIYF.

The V gene is TRBV6-1, the J gene TRBJ2-7; 7 bases are shared with TRBD1. The ends lost 2 bases at V and 3 bases at J; junction bases unmatched: 4. Per germline, CDR1 MNHNS and CDR2 SASEGT. The CDR3 is 14 residues long. CDR3 sequence reads: CASSEQDRLYEQYV. The DNA for the CDR3 is TGTGCCAGCAGTGAACAGGACAGGCTCTACGAGCAGTACGTC.

The chain uses TRBV24-1 and TRBJ2-3, with 9 bases lining up with TRBD1. The junction had 14 bases not matched to a gene; V was cut back by 7 bases and J by 10 bases. CDR3 length: 15 residues. CDR1 is KGHDR and CDR2 is SFDVKD in the germline V gene. CDR3 residues: CATSQRGTGLDAQYF. The CDR3 DNA sequence: TGTGCCACCAGCCAAAGAGGGACAGGGTTGGACGCGCAGTATTTT.